This passage covers 10 T cell receptor beta chains from one sample sequenced in a study of cytomegalovirus exposure and HLA in healthy donors. The PCR had 60 Vbeta and 13 Jbeta primers. TCRdb's table, derived via immunoSEQ multiplex PCR, lists solely in-frame clones and lacks some. The sample lists approximately 150,000 clones, 82% occurring once. Specimen: PBMCs. The receptors here all came from a man aged 45-65 years in good health and CMV-seropositive.

The chain uses TRBV4-3 and TRBJ1-2; D is possibly TRBD1 (5 bases). V lost 1 base and J 8 bases, leaving 14 bases between the germline ends. CDR3 size: 14 residues. Germline CDR1 reads LGHNA; CDR2 reads YSLEER. The CDR3 DNA sequence: TGCGCCAGCAGCCAAGTTTCCAGGGTTCGAGGCTACACCTTC. This gives the protein CASSQVSRVRGYTF.

This clone was picked up one time. This rearrangement joins TRBV21-1 to TRBJ1-1; TRBD1, as called in the table, went unchecked against the DNA. TRBV21-1 has pseudogene status. CDR3 length equals 18 residues. The CDR3: CASSPPGTGTLESTEAFF. The DNA for the CDR3 is TGTGCCAGCAGCCCACCCGGGACAGGGACCCTAGAGAGTACTGAAGCTTTCTTT.

For this clone: One junction end does not reproduce the germline sequence, and a read error may be involved. The chain carries TRBV7-7 and TRBJ1-4; 8 bases agree with TRBD1. Germline CDR1 SSHAT, CDR2 FNYEAQ (reference sequence). This CDR3 has 16 residues. The CDR3 bases are TGTGCTAGCAGCCAGGACAGGGTCCCAACTAATGAAAAACTGTTTTTT. This gives the protein CASSQDRVPTNEKLFF.

This chain joins TRBV7-3 and TRBJ1-2; maybe TRBD1 (5 bases). Trimming left V 4 bases short and J 7 bases short, with 13 bases between. CDR1 SGHTA and CDR2 FQGTGA come from the germline V gene. This CDR3 is 13 amino acids long. The CDR3 DNA reads TGTGCCAGCAGCTCTCAGGGCCTAGGTGGCTACACCTTC. This codes for CASSSQGLGGYTF.

There are a few counts of this clone. This chain links TRBV5-1 with TRBJ1-4, with unresolved D. V shed 4 bases and J shed 3 bases, with 10 bases lying between them. This CDR3 region has 14 residues. CDR1 is SGHRS, CDR2 YFSETQ, per germline. The CDR3 DNA follows: TGCGCCAGCAGCCCTAACGCGGCTAATGAAAAACTGTTTTTT. It is translated as CASSPNAANEKLFF.

V is TRBV9 and J is TRBJ2-7, with 7 nucleotides matching TRBD1. Germline V gives CDR1 SGDLS, CDR2 YYNGEE. The junction had 11 bases not matched to a gene; V was cut back by 3 bases and J by 2 bases. The CDR3 loop spans 16 amino acids. The CDR3 sequence: CASSGSPRGSPYEQYF. CDR3 coding DNA: TGTGCCAGCAGCGGGTCGCCCAGGGGGTCTCCCTACGAGCAGTACTTC.

The gene calls are TRBV2 and TRBJ1-1, with D uncertain. V was trimmed by 6 bases and J by 5 bases, leaving 13 bases between them. The germline V gene has CDR1 SNHLY and CDR2 FYNNEI. The CDR3 sequence is 13 residues long. This CDR3 is CASRREGTTEAFF. CDR3 DNA: TGTGCCAGCAGGCGAGAGGGTACAACTGAAGCTTTCTTT.

The gene calls are TRBV11-3 and TRBJ2-7; maybe TRBD2 (6 bases). Trimming removed 1 base from V and 3 bases from J, with 16 bases in between. Per the germline V gene, CDR1 is SGHNT and CDR2 is YENEEA. The CDR3 extends over 16 amino acids. This chain's CDR3 is CASSLGGGQQGYEQYF. The CDR3 DNA sequence: TGTGCCAGCAGCTTAGGGGGAGGCCAGCAGGGCTACGAGCAGTACTTC.

The chain has TRBV19 and TRBJ1-5, with TRBD1 matching 10 bases. J was trimmed by 6 bases and V by 4 bases; bases with no gene match: 3. The germline gives CDR1 LNHDA, CDR2 SQIVND (reference sequence). This CDR3 is built from 14 residues. The CDR3 loop is CASSRQGAGQPQHF. The CDR3 DNA reads as TGTGCCAGTAGTAGACAGGGGGCAGGTCAGCCCCAGCATTTT.

This chain joins TRBV11-2 and TRBJ2-3; D perhaps matches TRBD1 (5 bases). There are 15 residues in the CDR3. The germline V gene has CDR1 SGHAT and CDR2 FQNNGV. Trimming removed 1 base from V and 2 bases from J, with 10 bases in between. CDR3 loop: CASSLGSGYTDTQYF. CDR3 DNA sequence: TGTGCCAGCAGCTTAGGGTCAGGGTACACAGATACGCAGTATTTT.